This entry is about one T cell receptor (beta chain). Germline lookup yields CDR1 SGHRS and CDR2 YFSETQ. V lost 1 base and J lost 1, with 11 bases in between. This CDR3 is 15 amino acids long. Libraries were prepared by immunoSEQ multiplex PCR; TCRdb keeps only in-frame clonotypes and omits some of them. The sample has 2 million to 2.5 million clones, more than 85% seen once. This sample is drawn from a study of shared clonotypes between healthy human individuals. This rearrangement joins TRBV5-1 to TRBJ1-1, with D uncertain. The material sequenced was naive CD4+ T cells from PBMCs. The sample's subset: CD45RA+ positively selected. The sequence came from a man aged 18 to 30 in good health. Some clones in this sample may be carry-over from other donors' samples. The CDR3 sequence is CASSLNGDGNTEAFF. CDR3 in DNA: TGCGCCAGCAGCTTGAACGGGGATGGGAACACTGAAGCTTTCTTT.